Detailed here is one TCR beta chain. Its antigen specificity is not known. Base qualities were left out, and no much larger clone turns up one base away. Set within a cohort of healthcare workers in London, UK, this nested case-control study involved weekly PCR testing of nasopharyngeal swabs along with blood sampling. Healthcare workers were enrolled in the week of the UK lockdown, from 23 to 31 March 2020, and were followed every week for up to 16 weeks. This sample was included in a study of early T cells in non-severe SARS-CoV-2 infection (dated by TCRdb to about 2021). Regarding the research as a whole: TCR sequencing used bulk RNA from unsorted whole blood, so alpha and beta chains could not be paired.

The receptor library was made with 5' RACE. TCRdb records NextSeq 500 as the sequencer. The TCR library protocol attached unique molecular identifiers to individual cDNA molecules to correct for sequencing error and PCR bias. Both TCR alpha and beta chains were sequenced, and tight co-correlation was observed between alpha and beta sequence abundances in each sample. Under the source paper's analysis protocol: Decombinator V4 was used to perform V gene, J gene and CDR3 annotation of TCR sequences. TCRs were defined as expanded if a significant change between any two time points was detected under a Poisson model with p below 0.0001. TCR abundances were normalised to the total number of TCRs sequenced in each sample and reported as counts per million. MAIT TCRs were defined by TRAV1-2 paired with TRAJ12, TRAJ20 or TRAJ33, and iNKT TCRs by TRAV10 paired with TRAJ18. A search of VDJdb, accessed on 1 November 2021, was run for TCRs annotated to CMV, EBV and SARS-CoV-2, with TCRs annotated for multiple antigens excluded. TCRdb reprocessing: public reads trimmed at Q25 with fastp, clones called with MiXCR, in-frame beta chains kept. Entries are consolidated by CDR3 protein sequence, retaining the most common genes and DNA. TCRdb's processing, not the authors', yielded these V and J calls. The sample profile shows 99,000 or so distinct CDR3 sequences; roughly 17% of them were found once. Jointly, the top ten make up roughly 1.2% of the sample.

Per the germline V gene (reference sequence), MNHEY is the CDR1 and SMNVEV is the CDR2. V loses 5 bases, J loses 0 bases, and the germline ends lie 23 bases apart. The CDR3 contains 19 residues, cysteine and phenylalanine counted. Solely the CDR3 DNA is kept, with 57 bases framed from the first base. What the authors observed across the whole study: VDJdb matching was skewed toward anti-spike CD8 responses, so virus-specific expansions were likely underestimated and private and CD4 specificities were missed.

Sequenced material: whole blood. The sequence links TRBV27 to TRBJ2-1; TRBD1 might be the D gene, on 6 matching bases. The receptor was isolated from an adult who was a healthcare worker with PCR-confirmed SARS-CoV-2 infection or an uninfected control (not recorded which). The CDR3 sequence is CASSPAFRGYASSYNEQFF. Read as DNA, the sequence is TGTGCCAGCAGTCCCGCCTTCAGGGGCTATGCCAGCTCCTACAATGAGCAGTTCTTC.